The next 11 T cell receptor beta chains were all read from a single sample in a study of patients and donors after allogeneic stem cell transplantation. TCRdb fed the RT-PCR reads into MiXCR, producing one record per CDR3 protein. Of approximately 410,000 distinct CDR3 sequences listed, roughly 17% are singletons. Sequenced material: blood, either unsorted or a sorted T cell fraction (not recorded which). The receptors originated from a human donor who was either an allogeneic HSCT recipient or a stem cell or donor lymphocyte infusion donor (not recorded which). It is not recorded whose cells these are; they may come from a transplant donor.

The chain joins TRBV9 to TRBJ1-1, with TRBD1 as a possible D gene (6 bases). Germline V gene data show CDR1 as SGDLS and CDR2 as YYNGEE. The ends were cut back, 0 bases at V and 2 bases at J, with 11 bases in the middle. This CDR3 has 15 amino acids. The CDR3 here is CASSVGGTRNTEAFF. In DNA form, the CDR3 reads TGTGCCAGCAGCGTAGGAGGGACACGTAACACTGAAGCTTTCTTT.

The rearrangement joins TRBV27 to TRBJ2-7; 9 positions agree with TRBD2. The CDR3 has 16 amino acids. Germline values: CDR1 MNHEY, CDR2 SMNVEV (reference sequence). Trimming removed 2 bases from V and 6 bases from J; junction bases left unmatched: 11. Here the CDR3 reads CASSLMGGTSTSEQYF. CDR3 coding DNA: TGTGCCAGCAGTTTAATGGGTGGGACTAGCACGTCCGAGCAGTACTTC.

A few counts support this clonotype. V gene TRBV24-1 combines with J gene TRBJ2-3; the D is unclear. Per germline, CDR1 KGHDR and CDR2 SFDVKD. With 4 bases removed from V and 0 bases from J, the gap between germline ends came to 10 bases. This CDR3 region has 15 residues. CDR3 DNA sequence: TGTGCCACCAGTGACCGTGGTGACAGCACAGATACGCAGTATTTT. This encodes CATSDRGDSTDTQYF.

The V call is TRBV25-1, the J call TRBJ1-5; D unresolved. Germline V CDR1 and CDR2: MGHDK, SYGVNS. The CDR3 loop spans 14 amino acids. The V end was cut by 4 bases, the J end by 4 bases, with 11 bases between. The CDR3 DNA reads as TGTGCCAGCAGTGGTCAACCCGGGAATCAGCCCCAGCATTTT. It is translated as CASSGQPGNQPQHF.

This clonotype was counted between two and nine times. The chain recombines TRBV7-9 with TRBJ1-2, with 7 bases matching TRBD1. The junction had 13 bases not matched to a gene; V was cut back by 5 bases and J by 4 bases. CDR1 is SEHNR and CDR2 is FQNEAQ in the germline V gene (reference sequence). The CDR3 runs to 16 residues. CDR3 bases: TGTGCCAGCAGCAGAACCCGGGACAGAGACCTCTATGGCTACACCTTC. Encoded protein: CASSRTRDRDLYGYTF. The variable domain in full, with the rest retrieved from reference TRBV7-9 and TRBJ1-2, is DTGVSQNPRHKITKRGQNVTFRCDPISEHNRLYWYRQTLGQGPEFLTYFQNEAQLEKSRLLSDRFSAERPKGSFSTLEIQRTEQGDSAMYLCASSRTRDRDLYGYTFGSGTRLTVV.

This clonotype has ten or more counts. This chain links TRBV12-3 or TRBV12-4 with TRBJ1-6; D might be TRBD1 (6 bases). Trimming took 3 bases from V and 9 from J, leaving 15 bases between them. The CDR3 has 15 amino acids. The CDR3, as DNA: TGTGCCAGCAGTTTGAGGGTACAGGGCGGTTCACCCCTCCACTTT. Translating gives CASSLRVQGGSPLHF.

Here the CDR3 DNA reads TGTGCCAGCAGTTCCGGACAGGGGGCCATTAGTGAAAAACTGTTTTTT. Translation: CASSSGQGAISEKLFF. This chain links TRBV6-5 with TRBJ1-4; TRBD1 aligns across 11 bases. The CDR3 spans 16 residues. Trimming took 4 bases from V and 7 from J; bases not matched to a gene: 8. Germline loops: CDR1 MNHEY, CDR2 SVGAGI.

This chain connects TRBV24-1 to TRBJ2-2; possible D gene TRBD2, 6 bases. Germline-derived CDR1 and CDR2 are KGHDR and SFDVKD. Trimming stripped 3 bases from V and 5 bases from J, with 12 bases between. This CDR3 contains 15 residues. The CDR3 DNA reads as TGTGCCACCAGTGATGGTCGGGGGATGACCGGGGAGCTGTTTTTT. Protein product: CATSDGRGMTGELFF.

Only a few counts were recorded for this clonotype. This chain links TRBV10-3 with TRBJ1-2; a weak D match, TRBD1 (5 bases). With 5 bases removed from V and 7 bases from J, the gap between germline ends came to 20 bases. The CDR3 is 15 residues long. Germline values: CDR1 ENHRY, CDR2 SYGVKD. CDR3: CAISPGQGESSGYTF. In DNA form, the CDR3 reads TGTGCCATCAGTCCGGGGCAGGGAGAGTCGAGTGGCTACACCTTC.

This chain connects TRBV4-1 to TRBJ2-5; TRBD1 might be the D (6 bases). Trimming removed 3 bases from V and 5 bases from J, with 10 bases in between. The CDR3 extends over 13 amino acids. Germline V CDR1 and CDR2: MGHRA, YSYEKL. Here the CDR3 DNA reads TGCGCCAGCAGCCAGACAGGCTTGGAGACCCAGTACTTC. Protein product: CASSQTGLETQYF.

The table lists this clonotype with a few counts. The chain employs TRBV6-6 and TRBJ2-2; D unresolved. V lost 6 bases and J 7 bases, leaving 12 bases between the germline ends. This CDR3 contains 13 residues. CDR1 MNHNY and CDR2 SVGAGI come from the germline V gene (reference sequence). The CDR3 sequence is CASSARPGGELFF. The CDR3 DNA reads as TGTGCCAGCAGCGCTAGACCGGGCGGGGAGCTGTTTTTT.